This record covers a single TCR beta chain. The data originate from a study of memory CD4+ T cells and cytomegalovirus serostatus. Single viable CD3+CD4+CD8-CD45RO+ cells were sorted as the memory CD4+ T cells. Sequenced by immunoSEQ multiplex PCR; TCRdb stores in-frame clones only, minus some. Of around 60,000 clones listed, about four fifths are singletons. The material sequenced was memory CD4+ T cells from blood. The TCR was taken from an adult in good health and CMV-seronegative. Some clones in this sample may be carry-over from other donors' samples.

The CDR3 sequence: CASSLTAQGEDGYTF. The CDR3 DNA reads as TGTGCCAGCAGCTTAACGGCCCAGGGTGAGGATGGCTACACCTTC. V is TRBV7-2 and J is TRBJ1-2; tentatively, D is TRBD1 (5 bases). Germline values: CDR1 SGHTA, CDR2 FQGNSA. V was clipped by 2 bases and J by 6 bases, with 16 bases between them. The CDR3 runs 15 residues.